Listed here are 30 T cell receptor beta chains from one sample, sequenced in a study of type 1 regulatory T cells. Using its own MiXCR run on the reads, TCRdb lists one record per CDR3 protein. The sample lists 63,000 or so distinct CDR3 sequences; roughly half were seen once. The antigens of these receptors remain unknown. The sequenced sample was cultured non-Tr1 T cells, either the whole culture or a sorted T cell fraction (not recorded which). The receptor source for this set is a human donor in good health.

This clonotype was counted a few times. Here the CDR3 reads CASTYQGVGEAFF. As DNA, the CDR3 is TGTGCCAGCACCTATCAGGGGGTCGGTGAAGCTTTCTTT. This chain links TRBV12-3 or TRBV12-4 with TRBJ1-1; 7 bases are a match to TRBD1. The CDR3 totals 13 residues. The V and J ends lost 7 bases and 7 bases, in that order; junction bases with no gene match: 9.

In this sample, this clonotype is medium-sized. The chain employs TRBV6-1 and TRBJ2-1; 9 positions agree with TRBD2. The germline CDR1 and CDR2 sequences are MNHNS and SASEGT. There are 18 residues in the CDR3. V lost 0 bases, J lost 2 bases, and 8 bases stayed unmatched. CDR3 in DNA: TGTGCCAGCAGTGAAGCTAGTGGGCTAGCGGGGACCTACAATGAGCAGTTCTTC. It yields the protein CASSEASGLAGTYNEQFF.

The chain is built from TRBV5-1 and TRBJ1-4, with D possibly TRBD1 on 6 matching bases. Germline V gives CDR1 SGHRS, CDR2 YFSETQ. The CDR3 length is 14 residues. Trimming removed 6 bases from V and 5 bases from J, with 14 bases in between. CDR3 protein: CASTVDSFNEKLFF. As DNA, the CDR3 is TGCGCCAGCACCGTGGACAGTTTCAATGAAAAACTGTTTTTT.

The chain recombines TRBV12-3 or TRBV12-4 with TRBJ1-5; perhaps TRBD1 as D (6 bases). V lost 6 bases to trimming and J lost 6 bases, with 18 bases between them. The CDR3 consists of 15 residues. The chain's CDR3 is CASSPGQGRGQPQHF. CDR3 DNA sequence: TGTGCCAGCAGCCCCGGGCAGGGGCGGGGTCAGCCCCAGCATTTT.

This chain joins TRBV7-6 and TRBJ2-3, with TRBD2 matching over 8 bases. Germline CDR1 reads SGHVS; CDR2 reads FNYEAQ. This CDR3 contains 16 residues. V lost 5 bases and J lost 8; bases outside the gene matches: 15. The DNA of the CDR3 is TGTGCCAGCAGCCATACTACTGCGGGAGGCGCGGGTACGCAGTATTTT. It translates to CASSHTTAGGAGTQYF.

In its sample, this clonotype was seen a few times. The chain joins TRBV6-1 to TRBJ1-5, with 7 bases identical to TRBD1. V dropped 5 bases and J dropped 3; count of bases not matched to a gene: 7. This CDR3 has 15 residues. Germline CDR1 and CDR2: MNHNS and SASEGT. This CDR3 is CASSSTGDFNQPQHF. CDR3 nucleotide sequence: TGTGCCAGCAGTAGCACAGGGGACTTCAATCAGCCCCAGCATTTT.

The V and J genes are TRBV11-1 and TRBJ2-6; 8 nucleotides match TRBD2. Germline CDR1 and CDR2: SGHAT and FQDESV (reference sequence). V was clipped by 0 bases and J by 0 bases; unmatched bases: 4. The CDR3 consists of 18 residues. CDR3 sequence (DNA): TGTGCCAGCAGCTTAGCTGCGGGGGGATCCTCTGGGGCCAACGTCCTGACTTTC. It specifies CASSLAAGGSSGANVLTF.

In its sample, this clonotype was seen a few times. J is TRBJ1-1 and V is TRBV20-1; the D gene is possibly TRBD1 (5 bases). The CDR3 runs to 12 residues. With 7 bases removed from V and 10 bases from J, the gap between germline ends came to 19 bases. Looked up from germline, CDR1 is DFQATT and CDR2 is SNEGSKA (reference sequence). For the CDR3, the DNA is TGCAGTGTTGCAGGCCTGGGGGTAGCAGCTTTCTTT. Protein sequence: CSVAGLGVAAFF.

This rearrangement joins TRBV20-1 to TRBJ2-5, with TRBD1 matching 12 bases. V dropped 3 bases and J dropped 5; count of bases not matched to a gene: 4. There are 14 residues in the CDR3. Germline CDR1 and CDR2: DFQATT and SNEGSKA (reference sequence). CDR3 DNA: TGCAGTGCTAGTTGGGACAGGGGGCTGGAGACCCAGTACTTC. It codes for CSASWDRGLETQYF.

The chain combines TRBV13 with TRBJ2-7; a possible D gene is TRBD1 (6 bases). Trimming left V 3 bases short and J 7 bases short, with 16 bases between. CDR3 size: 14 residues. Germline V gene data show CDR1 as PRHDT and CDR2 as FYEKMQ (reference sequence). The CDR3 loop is CASSLDSTTGEQYF. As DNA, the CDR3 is TGTGCCAGCAGCTTGGACAGCACTACAGGGGAGCAGTACTTC.

The CDR3 loop is CATSGTGWNGELFF. CDR3 nucleotides: TGTGCCACTTCCGGGACAGGGTGGAACGGGGAGCTGTTTTTT. The chain is built from TRBV24-1 and TRBJ2-2; 9 bases line up with TRBD1. Germline V gives CDR1 KGHDR, CDR2 SFDVKD. The trim removed 10 bases at V and 7 bases at J, leaving 9 bases unmatched. The CDR3 consists of 14 residues.

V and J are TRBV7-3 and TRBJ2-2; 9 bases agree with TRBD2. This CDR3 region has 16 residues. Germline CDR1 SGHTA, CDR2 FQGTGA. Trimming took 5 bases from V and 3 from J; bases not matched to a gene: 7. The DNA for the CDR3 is TGTGCCAGCAGCCTTAGCGGGGGTAGTGACACCGGGGAGCTGTTTTTT. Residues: CASSLSGGSDTGELFF.

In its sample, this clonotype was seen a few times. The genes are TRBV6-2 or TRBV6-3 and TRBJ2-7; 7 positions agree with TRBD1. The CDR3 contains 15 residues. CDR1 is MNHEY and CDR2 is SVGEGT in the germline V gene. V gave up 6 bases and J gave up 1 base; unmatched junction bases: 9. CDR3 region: CASRFTGVESYEQYF. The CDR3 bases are TGTGCCAGCAGGTTTACAGGGGTCGAATCCTACGAGCAGTACTTC.

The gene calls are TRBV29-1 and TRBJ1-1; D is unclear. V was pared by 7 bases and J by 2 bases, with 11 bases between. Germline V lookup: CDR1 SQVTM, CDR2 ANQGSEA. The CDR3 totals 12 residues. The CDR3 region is CSASRVNTEAFF. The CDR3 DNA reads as TGCAGCGCCTCACGGGTAAACACTGAAGCTTTCTTT.

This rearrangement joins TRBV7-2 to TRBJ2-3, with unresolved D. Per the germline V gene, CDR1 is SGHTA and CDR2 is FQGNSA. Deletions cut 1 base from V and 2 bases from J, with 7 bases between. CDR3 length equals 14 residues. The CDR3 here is CASSLVSLTDTQYF. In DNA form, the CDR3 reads TGTGCCAGCAGCTTAGTCTCCCTCACAGATACGCAGTATTTT.

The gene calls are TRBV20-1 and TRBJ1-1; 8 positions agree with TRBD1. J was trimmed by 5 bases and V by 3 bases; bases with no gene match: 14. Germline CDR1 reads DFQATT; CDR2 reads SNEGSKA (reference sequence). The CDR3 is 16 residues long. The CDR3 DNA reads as TGCAGTGCTAGGGTTATCCCAGGGGGCGGTTGGACTGAAGCTTTCTTT. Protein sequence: CSARVIPGGGWTEAFF.

DNA for the CDR3: TGTGCCAGCAGTGGACCATTTTTAGGTCAGCCCCAGCATTTT. It codes for CASSGPFLGQPQHF. This chain links TRBV6-1 with TRBJ1-5; D uncertain. Germline-derived CDR1 and CDR2 are MNHNS and SASEGT. The CDR3 covers 14 residues. The V gene lost 4 bases and the J gene lost 6 bases, with 13 bases spanning the gap.

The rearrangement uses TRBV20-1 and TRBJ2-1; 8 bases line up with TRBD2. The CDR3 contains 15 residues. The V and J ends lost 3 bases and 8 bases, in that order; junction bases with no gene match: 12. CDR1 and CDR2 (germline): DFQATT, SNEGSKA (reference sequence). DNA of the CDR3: TGCAGTGCTAGTAGGTCCAGCGGGGGATCTGATGAGCAGTTCTTC. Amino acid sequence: CSASRSSGGSDEQFF.

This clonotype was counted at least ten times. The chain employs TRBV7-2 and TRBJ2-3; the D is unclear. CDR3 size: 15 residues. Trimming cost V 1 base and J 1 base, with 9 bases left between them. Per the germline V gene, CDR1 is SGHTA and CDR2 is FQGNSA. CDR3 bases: TGTGCCAGCAGCTTAGGTCTTTCTCGCACAGATACGCAGTATTTT. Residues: CASSLGLSRTDTQYF.

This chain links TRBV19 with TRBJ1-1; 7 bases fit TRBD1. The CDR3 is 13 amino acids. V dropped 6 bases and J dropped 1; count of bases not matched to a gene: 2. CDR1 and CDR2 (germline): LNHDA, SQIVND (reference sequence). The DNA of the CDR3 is TGTGCCAGTAGGGAGGGGGCGAACACTGAAGCTTTCTTT. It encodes CASREGANTEAFF.

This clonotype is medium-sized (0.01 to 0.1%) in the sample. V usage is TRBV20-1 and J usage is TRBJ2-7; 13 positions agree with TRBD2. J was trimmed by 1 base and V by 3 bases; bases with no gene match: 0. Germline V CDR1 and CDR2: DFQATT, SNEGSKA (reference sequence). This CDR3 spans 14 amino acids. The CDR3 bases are TGCAGTGCTAGGACTAGCGGGGGGTCCTACGAGCAGTACTTC. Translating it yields CSARTSGGSYEQYF.

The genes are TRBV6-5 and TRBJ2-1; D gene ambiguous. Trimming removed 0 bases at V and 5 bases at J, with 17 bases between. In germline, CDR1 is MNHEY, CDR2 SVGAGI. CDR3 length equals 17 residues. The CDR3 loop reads CASSYSGVRLVNNEQFF. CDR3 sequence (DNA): TGTGCCAGCAGTTACTCGGGCGTGCGGCTTGTTAACAATGAGCAGTTCTTC.

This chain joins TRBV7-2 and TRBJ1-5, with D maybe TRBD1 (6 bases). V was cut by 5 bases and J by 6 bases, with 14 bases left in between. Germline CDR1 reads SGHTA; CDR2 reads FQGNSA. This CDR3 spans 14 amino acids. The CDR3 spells CTSSPARGRQPQHF. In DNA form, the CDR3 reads TGTACCAGCAGCCCAGCCAGGGGTCGTCAGCCCCAGCATTTT.

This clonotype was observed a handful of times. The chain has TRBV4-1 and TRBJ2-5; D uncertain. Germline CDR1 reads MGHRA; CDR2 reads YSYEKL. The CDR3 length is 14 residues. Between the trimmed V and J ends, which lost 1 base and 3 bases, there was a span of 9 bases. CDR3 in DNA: TGCGCCAGCAGCCAAGGAACAGCAAAAGAGACCCAGTACTTC. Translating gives CASSQGTAKETQYF.

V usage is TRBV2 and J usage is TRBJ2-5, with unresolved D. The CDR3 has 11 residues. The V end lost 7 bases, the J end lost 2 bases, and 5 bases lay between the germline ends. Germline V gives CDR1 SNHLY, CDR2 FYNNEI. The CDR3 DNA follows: TGTGCCAGCACCAGACAAGAGACCCAGTACTTC. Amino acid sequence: CASTRQETQYF.

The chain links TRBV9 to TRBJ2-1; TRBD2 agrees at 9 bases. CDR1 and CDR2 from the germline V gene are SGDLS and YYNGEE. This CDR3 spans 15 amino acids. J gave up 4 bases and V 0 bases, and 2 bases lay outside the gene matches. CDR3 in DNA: TGTGCCAGCAGCGTAGATGCGGGGGGGTACAATGAGCAGTTCTTC. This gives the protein CASSVDAGGYNEQFF. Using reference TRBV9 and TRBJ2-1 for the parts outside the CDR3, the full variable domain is DSGVTQTPKHLITATGQRVTLRCSPRSGDLSVYWYQQSLDQGLQFLIQYYNGEERAKGNILERFSAQQFPDLHSELNLSSLELGDSALYFCASSVDAGGYNEQFFGPGTRLTVL.

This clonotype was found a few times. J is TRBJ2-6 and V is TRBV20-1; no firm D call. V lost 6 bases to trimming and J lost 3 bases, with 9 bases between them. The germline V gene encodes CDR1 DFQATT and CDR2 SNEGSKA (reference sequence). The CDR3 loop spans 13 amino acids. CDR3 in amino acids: CSATVRGANVLTF. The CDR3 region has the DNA TGCAGTGCCACTGTACGTGGGGCCAACGTCCTGACTTTC.

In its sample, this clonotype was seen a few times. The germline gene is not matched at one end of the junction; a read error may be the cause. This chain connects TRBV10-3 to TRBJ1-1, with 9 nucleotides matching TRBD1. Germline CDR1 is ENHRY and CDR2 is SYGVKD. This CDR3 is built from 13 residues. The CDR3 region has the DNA TGTGCCATCAGGGGACAGGGTAACACTGAAGCCTTCTTT. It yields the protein CAIRGQGNTEAFF.

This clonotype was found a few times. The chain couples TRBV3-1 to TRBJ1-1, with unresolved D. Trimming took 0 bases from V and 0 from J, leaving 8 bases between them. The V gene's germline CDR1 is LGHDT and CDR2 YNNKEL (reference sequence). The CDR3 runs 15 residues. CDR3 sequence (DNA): TGTGCCAGCAGCCAAGATGGCCTCATGAACACTGAAGCTTTCTTT. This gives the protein CASSQDGLMNTEAFF.

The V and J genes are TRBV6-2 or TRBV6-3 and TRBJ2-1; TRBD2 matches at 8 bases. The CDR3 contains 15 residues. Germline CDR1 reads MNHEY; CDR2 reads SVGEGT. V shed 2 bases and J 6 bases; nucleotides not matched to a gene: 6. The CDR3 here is CASSYAGGLANEQFF. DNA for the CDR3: TGTGCCAGCAGTTACGCGGGGGGACTTGCCAATGAGCAGTTCTTC.